These T cell receptor beta chains were read from a single sample in a study of CD8 T cells in ankylosing spondylitis. TCRdb re-called the 5' RACE reads with MiXCR, one entry per CDR3 protein. The table has about 360,000 distinct CDR3 sequences, 20% to 25% seen once. Material for sequencing was blood, either unsorted or a sorted T cell fraction (not recorded which). All receptors derive from a male donor with ankylosing spondylitis or in good health (not recorded which). Both conserved end residues are part of each CDR3. The D gene is left open where the match is weak. Some rows mark clone size as missing; the rest say once, few, many or name a class of expanded clone.

>NA|TRBJ1-5|TRBV2|NA
CASRDGTSREPQHF
TGTGCCAGCAGGGACGGGACGTCGAGGGAGCCCCAGCATTTT
>NA|TRBJ2-1|TRBV20-1|NA
CSAKKVTEQFF
TGCAGTGCAAAGAAAGTTACTGAGCAGTTCTTC
>TRBD1|TRBJ1-2|TRBV12-3/TRBV12-4|NA
CASSYSLRGPDGYTF
TGTGCCAGCAGCTACAGCCTAAGGGGGCCGGATGGCTACACCTTC
>NA|TRBJ1-1|TRBV5-1|NA
CASSFGGGVLGTEAFF
TGCGCCAGCAGCTTTGGAGGTGGAGTGTTAGGAACTGAAGCTTTCTTT
>TRBD1|TRBJ2-1|TRBV24-1|NA
CATSGDSYLYNEQFF
TGTGCCACCAGTGGGGACAGCTACTTGTACAATGAGCAGTTCTTC
>NA|TRBJ1-2|TRBV15|NA
CATSRGGTEYGYTF
TGTGCCACCAGCAGGGGGGGGACGGAGTATGGCTACACCTTC
>TRBD2|TRBJ2-5|TRBV7-2|NA
CASTVSGGVETQYF
TGTGCCAGCACCGTCTCCGGGGGGGTGGAGACCCAGTACTTC
>NA|TRBJ2-1|TRBV3-1|NA
CASSQDLMSGTPYNEQFF
TGTGCCAGCAGCCAAGATCTAATGAGCGGGACACCCTACAATGAGCAGTTCTTC
>NA|TRBJ2-1|TRBV7-9|NA
CASSTDNYNEQFF
TGTGCCAGCAGCACGGACAACTACAATGAGCAGTTCTTC
>TRBD2|TRBJ2-1|TRBV4-1|NA
CASSQPGERAGGVNEQFF
TGCGCCAGCAGCCAGCCCGGAGAGCGGGCGGGGGGAGTCAATGAGCAGTTCTTC
>TRBD1|TRBJ2-3|TRBV19|NA
CASSDLETGLTDTQYF
TGTGCCAGTAGTGACCTGGAGACAGGGTTAACAGATACGCAGTATTTT
>TRBD2|TRBJ2-7|TRBV7-9|NA
CASSSRTSGGGEQYF
TGTGCCAGCAGCTCCCGGACTAGCGGGGGAGGTGAGCAGTACTTC
>TRBD1|TRBJ2-1|TRBV6-5|few
CASSYSWDEGARYNEQFF
TGTGCCAGCAGTTACTCGTGGGATGAGGGGGCGAGATACAATGAGCAGTTCTTC
>NA|TRBJ2-2|TRBV20-1|few
CSASFKNTGELFF
TGCAGTGCTAGTTTTAAAAACACCGGGGAGCTGTTTTTT
>NA|TRBJ2-7|TRBV27|NA
CASSLTGGVYEQYF
TGTGCCAGCAGTTTAACAGGGGGGGTCTACGAGCAGTACTTC
>TRBD1|TRBJ2-7|TRBV7-9|NA
CASSPGQGGYYEQYF
TGTGCCAGCAGCCCGGGACAGGGAGGGTACTACGAGCAGTACTTC
>TRBD1|TRBJ2-7|TRBV20-1|NA
CSARGTDFIYEQYF
TGCAGTGCTAGGGGGACAGATTTTATTTACGAGCAGTACTTC
>TRBD2|TRBJ2-7|TRBV11-2|NA
CASSPWEGSYEQYF
TGTGCCAGCAGCCCCTGGGAGGGAAGCTACGAGCAGTACTTC
>TRBD1|TRBJ2-1|TRBV12-3/TRBV12-4|few
CASSLTGGPFYNEQFF
TGTGCCAGCAGTTTAACAGGGGGCCCTTTTTACAATGAGCAGTTCTTC
>TRBD2|TRBJ2-3|TRBV5-6|NA
CASSLSGGVNTDTQYF
TGTGCCAGCAGCTTGAGCGGGGGGGTCAACACAGATACGCAGTATTTT
>NA|TRBJ2-5|TRBV12-3/TRBV12-4|few
CASKDRTIQETQYF
TGTGCCAGCAAGGACAGAACGATACAAGAGACCCAGTACTTC
>TRBD1|TRBJ2-3|TRBV7-3|NA
CASSFTGGASDTQYF
TGTGCCAGCAGCTTTACAGGGGGCGCATCCGATACGCAGTATTTT
>NA|TRBJ2-7|TRBV20-1|NA
CSAKPGATYEQYF
TGCAGTGCCAAGCCGGGGGCCACCTACGAGCAGTACTTC
>NA|TRBJ1-1|TRBV29-1|NA
CSVLDAATEAFF
TGCAGCGTTCTGGACGCAGCCACTGAAGCTTTCTTT
>NA|TRBJ1-3|TRBV30|NA
CAWTVGGNTIYF
TGTGCCTGGACCGTGGGTGGAAACACCATATATTTT
>NA|TRBJ2-7|TRBV11-2|NA
CASSLVGVMGFPYEQYF
TGTGCCAGCAGCTTAGTAGGCGTCATGGGATTTCCTTACGAGCAGTACTTC